This passage covers 15 T cell receptor beta chains from one sample sequenced in a study of read filtering for tumor transcriptome and immune sequencing. This library used about 360 ng RNA and molecular barcoded adaptors spanning alpha/delta and beta/gamma chains. One entry per CDR3 protein, called by TCRdb with MiXCR from the reads. The data hold over 80,000 distinct CDR3 sequences, with 9% to 15% observed a single time. The sequencing input was a population of CD138-negative cells sorted from bone marrow. These receptors all come from a donor aged 40 or over with multiple myeloma.

This clonotype was recorded at least ten times. This chain links TRBV27 with TRBJ1-4, with 7 bases matching TRBD1. Germline V gene data show CDR1 as MNHEY and CDR2 as SMNVEV (reference sequence). V was pared by 5 bases and J by 4 bases, with 7 bases of the junction left unmatched. The CDR3 runs to 15 residues. The CDR3 nucleotides read TGTGCCAGCAGTCCGTTGACAGGGAATAATGAAAAACTGTTTTTT. Its translation: CASSPLTGNNEKLFF. Variable domain in full (rest from reference TRBV27 and TRBJ1-4): EAQVTQNPRYLITVTGKKLTVTCSQNMNHEYMSWYRQDPGLGLRQIYYSMNVEVTDKGDVPEGYKVSRKEKRNFPLILESPSPNQTSLYFCASSPLTGNNEKLFFGSGTQLSVL.

This clonotype came up many times. The rearrangement joins TRBV3-1 to TRBJ1-5; the D gene is possibly TRBD1 (6 bases). The CDR3 is 15 amino acids. Trimming left V 3 bases short and J 3 bases short, with 12 bases between. The germline CDR1 and CDR2 sequences are LGHDT and YNNKEL (reference sequence). The CDR3 DNA is TGTGCCAGCAGCCAGGGGGGCGCGCTCAATCAGCCCCAGCATTTT. It yields the protein CASSQGGALNQPQHF.

This clonotype is termed medium-sized. The V gene is TRBV7-9, the J gene TRBJ2-1; TRBD1 agrees at 11 bases. V shed 6 bases, J shed 4 bases, and the junction held 2 bases outside the gene matches. Per germline, CDR1 SEHNR and CDR2 FQNEAQ (reference sequence). The CDR3 is 14 residues long. This CDR3 reads CASRRDRGYNEQFF. CDR3 coding DNA: TGTGCCAGCAGGCGGGACAGGGGGTACAATGAGCAGTTCTTC. Combining the CDR3 with reference TRBV7-9 and TRBJ2-1 gives the whole variable domain DTGVSQNPRHKITKRGQNVTFRCDPISEHNRLYWYRQTLGQGPEFLTYFQNEAQLEKSRLLSDRFSAERPKGSFSTLEIQRTEQGDSAMYLCASRRDRGYNEQFFGPGTRLTVL.

This clonotype was seen ten or more times. This chain joins TRBV20-1 and TRBJ2-7, with D maybe TRBD2 (6 bases). The CDR3 is 15 amino acids. Germline CDR1 DFQATT, CDR2 SNEGSKA (reference sequence). V was cut by 0 bases and J by 4 bases, with 16 bases left in between. The CDR3 here is CSARDLVSGLYEQYF. CDR3 DNA sequence: TGCAGTGCTAGAGATCTGGTTAGCGGTCTTTACGAGCAGTACTTC.

This clonotype was detected ten times or more. V is TRBV29-1 and J is TRBJ2-2; D ambiguous. Trimming removed 4 bases from V and 4 bases from J, with 10 bases in between. The germline V gene has CDR1 SQVTM and CDR2 ANQGSEA. This CDR3 contains 13 residues. The CDR3 DNA follows: TGCAGCGTTGCTGGAATCGGCACCGGGGAGCTGTTTTTT. Its protein product is CSVAGIGTGELFF.

Many counts were recorded for this clonotype. The chain employs TRBV29-1 and TRBJ2-3; 7 nucleotides align to TRBD1. The CDR3 extends over 15 amino acids. With 5 bases clipped from V and 2 bases from J, the junction kept 10 bases outside the gene matches. Germline V gene data show CDR1 as SQVTM and CDR2 as ANQGSEA. CDR3 in DNA: TGCAGCGTTTCGGGGTCAGGGGGTTCCACAGATACGCAGTATTTT. Its translation is CSVSGSGGSTDTQYF.

Ten or more counts support this clonotype. The genes are TRBV28 and TRBJ1-1; TRBD1 matches at 12 bases. V lost 8 bases to trimming and J lost 4 bases; unmatched junction nucleotides: 8. Germline V CDR1 and CDR2: MDHEN, SYDVKM. The CDR3 is made up of 15 amino acids. CDR3 protein: CASVPGQGAITEAFF. DNA for the CDR3: TGTGCCAGCGTACCGGGACAGGGGGCGATCACTGAAGCTTTCTTT. The whole variable domain, filled in from reference TRBV28 and TRBJ1-1, reads DVKVTQSSRYLVKRTGEKVFLECVQDMDHENMFWYRQDPGLGLRLIYFSYDVKMKEKGDIPEGYSVSREKKERFSLILESASTNQTSMYLCASVPGQGAITEAFFGQGTRLTVV.

This clonotype showed up many times. The chain employs TRBV7-9 and TRBJ2-1, with 11 bases matching TRBD2. J was trimmed by 3 bases and V by 2 bases; bases with no gene match: 12. Germline assignment: CDR1 SEHNR and CDR2 FQNEAQ (reference sequence). The CDR3 spans 19 residues. The CDR3 region is CASSLTGLAVQGYYNEQFF. The DNA for the CDR3 is TGTGCCAGCAGCTTAACGGGACTAGCGGTCCAGGGCTACTACAATGAGCAGTTCTTC.

This clonotype was detected ten times or more. V gene TRBV20-1 combines with J gene TRBJ1-4; tentatively, D is TRBD1 (6 bases). Trimming took off 8 bases at V and 6 bases at J, with 13 bases between the two ends. CDR1 is DFQATT, CDR2 SNEGSKA, per germline (reference sequence). The CDR3 runs 12 residues. The CDR3 DNA is TGCAGTCCTTCACAGGGAGATGAAAAACTGTTTTTT. It codes for CSPSQGDEKLFF.

The chain recombines TRBV19 with TRBJ2-2; D not certain. Germline V gene data show CDR1 as LNHDA and CDR2 as SQIVND (reference sequence). The CDR3 is 11 amino acids. Trimming removed 9 bases from V and 5 bases from J, with 7 bases in between. The CDR3 sequence: CASGTTGELFF. CDR3 coding DNA: TGTGCCAGCGGTACGACCGGGGAGCTGTTTTTT. The full variable domain, in which reference TRBV19 and TRBJ2-2 provide the parts outside the CDR3, is DGGITQSPKYLFRKEGQNVTLSCEQNLNHDAMYWYRQDPGQGLRLIYYSQIVNDFQKGDIAEGYSVSREKKESFPLTVTSAQKNPTAFYLCASGTTGELFFGEGSRLTVL.

This clonotype was observed at least ten times. CDR3 in amino acids: CASGISYNEQFF. The CDR3 DNA sequence: TGTGCCAGCGGGATCTCCTACAATGAGCAGTTCTTC. J is TRBJ2-1 and V is TRBV28; D call uncertain. Per germline, CDR1 MDHEN and CDR2 SYDVKM. V lost 8 bases, J lost 0 bases, and 5 bases lay in between. CDR3 length equals 12 residues. Using reference TRBV28 and TRBJ2-1 for the parts outside the CDR3, the full variable domain is DVKVTQSSRYLVKRTGEKVFLECVQDMDHENMFWYRQDPGLGLRLIYFSYDVKMKEKGDIPEGYSVSREKKERFSLILESASTNQTSMYLCASGISYNEQFFGPGTRLTVL.

There are many counts of this clonotype. This chain connects TRBV7-3 to TRBJ2-1; D is uncertain. Germline loops: CDR1 SGHTA, CDR2 FQGTGA. Trimming took 3 bases from V and 0 from J, leaving 9 bases between them. The CDR3 has 15 residues. The CDR3 spells CASSFGQSSYNEQFF. The DNA of the CDR3 is TGTGCCAGCAGCTTTGGGCAAAGCTCCTACAATGAGCAGTTCTTC.

In its sample, this clonotype was seen many times. The V and J genes are TRBV5-6 and TRBJ2-5; 9 bases agree with TRBD1. Germline lookup yields CDR1 SGHDT and CDR2 YYEEEE. The CDR3 runs to 15 residues. V shed 4 bases and J 2 bases; nucleotides not matched to a gene: 6. CDR3 in amino acids: CASSQDRGLQETQYF. The CDR3 DNA is TGTGCCAGCAGCCAGGACAGGGGCCTTCAAGAGACCCAGTACTTC.

This clonotype was counted many times. This chain links TRBV29-1 with TRBJ1-1; no definite D call. The germline V gene has CDR1 SQVTM and CDR2 ANQGSEA. The V and J ends lost 4 bases and 5 bases respectively, with 8 bases between them. The CDR3 consists of 11 residues. CDR3 amino acids: CSVGGLTEAFF. CDR3 DNA sequence: TGCAGCGTTGGTGGGTTAACTGAAGCTTTCTTT.

This clonotype was observed many times. CDR3 protein: CSVEVRVGDEQFF. CDR3 DNA sequence: TGCAGCGTTGAGGTTCGGGTCGGCGATGAGCAGTTCTTC. The chain employs TRBV29-1 and TRBJ2-1; D is undetermined. Germline-derived CDR1 and CDR2 are SQVTM and ANQGSEA. This CDR3 has 13 amino acids. The germline V and J ends were trimmed by 3 bases and 8 bases, with 14 bases remaining between them.